This entry is about one T cell receptor (beta chain). The data were taken from a study of shared T cell receptors in the human thymus. Sequencing used immunoSEQ multiplex PCR; TCRdb keeps in-frame clones, though not all of them. Here the sample spans 720,000 or so clones, over 75% being singletons. This sample also appeared in a second study, on human thymus T cells. From that report: Resections obtained during corrective heart surgery supplied the thymus tissue. Thymic as well as blood repertoires seemed to favor certain V and J genes unevenly. Highly overlapping thymic repertoires in unrelated individuals were reported by related research.

This receptor was taken from a girl in the first two years of life with a congenital heart defect. Sample: thymocytes.

Written as DNA, the CDR3 is TGTGCCAGCAGTTCCACCCAGGGTGGTATAGGGGGCTACACCTTC. It codes for CASSSTQGGIGGYTF. The rearrangement links TRBV27 to TRBJ1-2; possibly TRBD1 for D (5 bases). Trimming removed 4 bases at V and 8 bases at J, with 20 bases between. CDR1 and CDR2 from the germline V gene are MNHEY and SMNVEV (reference sequence). This CDR3 region has 15 residues.